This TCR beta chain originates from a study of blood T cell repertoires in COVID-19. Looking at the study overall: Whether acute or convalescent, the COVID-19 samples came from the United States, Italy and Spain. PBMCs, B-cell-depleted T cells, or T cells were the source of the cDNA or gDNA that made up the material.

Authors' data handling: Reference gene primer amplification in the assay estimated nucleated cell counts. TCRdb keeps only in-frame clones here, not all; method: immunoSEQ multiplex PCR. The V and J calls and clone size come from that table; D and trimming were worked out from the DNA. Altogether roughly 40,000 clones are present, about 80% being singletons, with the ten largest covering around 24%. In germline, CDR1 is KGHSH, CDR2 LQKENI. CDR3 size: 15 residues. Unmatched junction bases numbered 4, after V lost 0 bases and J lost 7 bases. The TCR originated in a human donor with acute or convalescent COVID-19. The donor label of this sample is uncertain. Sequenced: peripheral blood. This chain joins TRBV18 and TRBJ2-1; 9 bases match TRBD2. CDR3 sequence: CASSPPRGGENEQFF. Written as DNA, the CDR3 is TGTGCCAGCTCACCACCGCGGGGGGGAGAAAATGAGCAGTTCTTC. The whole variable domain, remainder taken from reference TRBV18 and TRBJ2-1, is NAGVMQNPRHLVRRRGQEARLRCSPMKGHSHVYWYRQLPEEGLKFMVYLQKENIIDESGMPKERFSAEFPKEGPSILRIQQVVRGDSAAYFCASSPPRGGENEQFFGPGTRLTVL.